This TCR beta chain derives from a study of blood T cells in healthy people across ages. This clonotype has more than one count but fewer than ten. No antigen is known for it. Regarding the study as a whole: Getting older went along with TCR beta diversity per million T cells dropping roughly linearly.

Germline CDR1 and CDR2: SGHAT and FQNNGV. Losses at the gene ends were 3 bases for V and 5 bases for J; bases not matched to a gene: 0. This CDR3 has 14 amino acids. A second PCR of about 7 to 12 cycles used a sample-barcoded 5' primer and a J-beta primer mix. One entry per CDR3 protein results from TCRdb running MiXCR on the 5' RACE reads. Of 1,100,000 or so distinct CDR3 sequences in the sample, 35% to 55% are singletons; the top ten hold approximately 20%. The receptor comes from an older woman in good health. The material sequenced was blood. The rearrangement links TRBV11-2 to TRBJ1-6, with 8 bases fitting TRBD1. Here the CDR3 DNA reads TGTGCCAGCAGCTTGACAGGGGATAATTCACCCCTCCACTTT. This codes for CASSLTGDNSPLHF.